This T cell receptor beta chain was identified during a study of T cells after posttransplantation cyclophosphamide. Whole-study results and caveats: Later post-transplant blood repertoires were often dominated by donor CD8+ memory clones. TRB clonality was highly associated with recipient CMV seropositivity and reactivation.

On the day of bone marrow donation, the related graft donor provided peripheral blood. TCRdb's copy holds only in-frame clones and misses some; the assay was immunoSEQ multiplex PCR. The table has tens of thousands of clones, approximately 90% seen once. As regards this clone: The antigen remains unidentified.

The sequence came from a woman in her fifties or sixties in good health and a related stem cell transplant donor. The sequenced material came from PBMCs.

CDR3 region: CASSESTRRQGYTEAFF. Written as DNA, the CDR3 is TGCGCCAGCAGTGAGTCGACTCGGAGACAGGGGTACACTGAAGCTTTCTTT. The J gene is TRBJ1-1, the V gene TRBV10-1; TRBD1 agrees at 8 bases. Germline trimming cut 0 bases from V and 3 bases from J; bases unmatched to any gene: 9. In germline, CDR1 is WNHNN, CDR2 SYGVQD (reference sequence). This CDR3 is 17 amino acids long.